The present T cell receptor beta chain was sequenced within a study of CD4+ T cells in melanoma. Repertoires were generated with immunoSEQ multiplex PCR, while TCRdb's copy carries only in-frame clones and drops some. The sample shows more than 13,000 clones, 80% to 85% of them seen only once. Points from the study as a whole: In melanoma, neoantigen-specific CD4+ T cells reportedly differed in differentiation state. CD8+ T cell, macrophage and B cell function reportedly correlated with neoantigen-specific CD4+ T cells.

Note on this clone: As yet, its antigen is unknown.

The receptor was isolated from a human donor with melanoma. The sequencing sample was made of cells from a culture (not recorded whether cultured in vitro).

The CDR3 sequence is CASSFGDMGGYTF. CDR3 sequence (DNA): TGTGCCAGCAGCTTTGGGGACATGGGGGGCTACACCTTC. The rearrangement links TRBV7-8 to TRBJ1-2, with a possible D match to TRBD1 (6 bases). From germline, CDR1 is SGHVS and CDR2 FQNEAQ. V was pared by 3 bases and J by 8 bases, with 13 bases between. The CDR3 sequence is 13 residues long.